This T cell receptor (beta chain) is from a study of blood T cell repertoires in COVID-19. Across the study: Acute and convalescent COVID-19 samples came from the United States, Italy and Spain. T cells, B-cell-depleted T cells, or PBMCs provided the cDNA or gDNA that served as material.

The authors' processing: Scientists estimated how many nucleated cells there were by amplifying reference gene primers. Method: immunoSEQ multiplex PCR; TCRdb's copy keeps in-frame clones and lacks some. V and J calls and clone size are those listed in that table; D and trimming were worked out from the DNA. This table holds 100,000 to 150,000 clones, around 81% found once. The sequence was collected from a woman between 45 and 65 years old with acute or convalescent COVID-19. Material: peripheral blood.

This CDR3 is CASSSRQGMNTEAFF. CDR3 DNA sequence: TGTGCCAGCAGCTCCCGACAGGGGATGAACACTGAAGCTTTCTTT. V is TRBV3-1 (or the pseudogene TRBV3-2) and J is TRBJ1-1, with 8 bases that match TRBD1. Germline CDR1 is LGHDT and CDR2 is YNNKEL (reference sequence). The CDR3 is made up of 15 amino acids. The V and J ends lost 5 bases and 0 bases, in that order; junction bases with no gene match: 5.